Shown below are 3 T cell receptor beta chains from a single sample sequenced in a study of blood T cell repertoires in COVID-19. Some clones are missing from TCRdb's copy, which holds only in-frame ones; the method was immunoSEQ multiplex PCR. The sample includes some 91,000 clones, just over 90% seen only once; the top ten take 1.5% to 2%. Sequencing was done on a sample of peripheral blood. The receptors were gathered from a man in his 60s with acute or convalescent COVID-19.

J is TRBJ1-2 and V is TRBV7-9; TRBD1 is a possible D gene (5 bases). This CDR3 spans 15 amino acids. V was cut by 6 bases and J by 7 bases, with 21 bases left in between. Germline CDR1 SEHNR, CDR2 FQNEAQ (reference sequence). The DNA of the CDR3 is TGTGCCAGCAGGATACAAGCAGGGAAACGGTCTGGCTACACCTTC. Its translation is CASRIQAGKRSGYTF.

The chain is built from TRBV5-1 and TRBJ1-1, with D maybe TRBD1 (6 bases). Looked up from germline, CDR1 is SGHRS and CDR2 is YFSETQ. Trimming shortened V by 0 bases and J by 11 bases, and 14 bases separated the two germline ends. The CDR3 covers 13 residues. CDR3 sequence: CASSLGGAGDAFF. Here the CDR3 DNA reads TGCGCCAGCAGCTTGGGAGGGGCAGGGGACGCTTTCTTT.

The CDR3 sequence is CASSPRVYNSPLHF. CDR3 coding DNA: TGTGCCAGCAGCCCCAGGGTTTATAATTCACCCCTCCACTTT. The rearrangement uses TRBV7-9 and TRBJ1-6, with D possibly TRBD1 on 5 matching bases. Deletions cut 5 bases from V and 4 bases from J, with 9 bases between. The germline gives CDR1 SEHNR, CDR2 FQNEAQ (reference sequence). The CDR3 is made up of 14 amino acids.